The rows below give T cell receptor beta chains drawn from one sample of a study of long-term antiretroviral therapy in people with HIV. Clones were sequenced by immunoSEQ multiplex PCR, and TCRdb holds only the in-frame ones, with some missing. The repertoire holds 20,000 to 25,000 clones, with 70% to 80% as singletons. Sequencing used unsorted PBMCs, obtained 1.7 to 1.8 years before starting antiretroviral therapy. The source is a woman aged 40 to 50 with HIV. Each CDR3 is given with its conserved first and last residue. D genes are given only for firm matches. Only part of the rows carry a size: once, few, many, or a class if the clone is expanded.

clone_size j_call v_call d_call cdr3_nt cdr3_aa
. TRBJ1-1 TRBV29-1 . TGCAGCGTTGAAGGGGGCCGGACTGAAGCTTTCTTT CSVEGGRTEAFF
. TRBJ2-1 TRBV5-1 . TGCGCCAGCAGCTTCCCGGGTCGGGGTAGCGTTAGCTCCTACAATGAGCAGTTCTTC CASSFPGRGSVSSYNEQFF
. TRBJ1-2 TRBV6-4 . TGTGCCAGCAGTGACTCGAGAGTCTATGGCTACACCTTC CASSDSRVYGYTF
. TRBJ1-5 TRBV10-2 . TGCGCCAGCAGTAAGATACCGCGGGGGGCTGAGGGTCAGCCCCAGCATTTT CASSKIPRGAEGQPQHF
. TRBJ1-1 TRBV7-9 . TGTGCCAGCAGCTTTGGACAGCTCACTGAAGCTTTCTTT CASSFGQLTEAFF
. TRBJ2-5 TRBV5-1 . TGCGCCAGCAGCTTCGTGGGAGGAGGAGAGACCCAGTACTTC CASSFVGGGETQYF
. TRBJ2-2 TRBV6-5 . TGTGCCAGCAGTTACCGAAACGCGGGAATCGGGGAGCTGTTTTTT CASSYRNAGIGELFF
. TRBJ1-2 TRBV27 . TGTGCCAGCACCCCCAGAGGGGAGGGCTACTATGGCTACACCTTC CASTPRGEGYYGYTF
. TRBJ2-6 TRBV19 . TGTGCCAGCAGATCCGGAGGGTCTGGGGCCAACGTCCTGACTTTC CASRSGGSGANVLTF
. TRBJ1-4 TRBV4-3 . TGCGCCAGCAGCCCAGACAGAGCAACTAATGAAAAACTGTTTTTT CASSPDRATNEKLFF
few TRBJ1-5 TRBV5-6 . TGTGCCAGCAGCTTGCGGGCAGGGGCAGGCAATCAGCCCCAGCATTTT CASSLRAGAGNQPQHF
. TRBJ2-1 TRBV11-3 . TGTGCCAGCAGCTCAGAGGTGGGTACCGATGAGCAGTTCTTC CASSSEVGTDEQFF
. TRBJ2-7 TRBV5-4 TRBD2 TGTGCCAGCAGGGTCGGCCTAGCGGGAAACGAGCAGTACTTC CASRVGLAGNEQYF
. TRBJ2-4 TRBV2 TRBD1 TGTGCCAGCAGTGCCTCCGGGACAGTCGGGTCCAAAAACATTCAGTACTTC CASSASGTVGSKNIQYF
. TRBJ2-2 TRBV7-9 . TGTGCCAGCAGTCACCCAACTAGTCCCGGGGAGCTGTTTTTT CASSHPTSPGELFF
. TRBJ2-7 TRBV6-1 TRBD2 TGTGCCAGCAGTGAAGAAGCTAGCGGCTCCTACGAGCAGTACTTC CASSEEASGSYEQYF
. TRBJ2-3 TRBV11-2 TRBD2 TGTGCCAGCAGCTTGGGGCGGGAGCACACAGATACGCAGTATTTT CASSLGREHTDTQYF
. TRBJ1-2 TRBV2 . TGTGCCAGCAGGGACTCCGTAATCTATGGCTACACCTTC CASRDSVIYGYTF
. TRBJ2-1 TRBV19 TRBD1 TGTGCCAGTAGCTACTTAACGGGGACAGGGGCGCCGTATGAGCAGTTCTTC CASSYLTGTGAPYEQFF
. TRBJ2-3 TRBV11-2 . TGTGCCAGCAGCTTAGGGGACCAAGGATTGGCAGATACGCAGTATTTT CASSLGDQGLADTQYF
. TRBJ1-1 TRBV11-3 . TGTGCCAGCAGCTCCGACAGCGAAGCTTTCTTT CASSSDSEAFF
. TRBJ1-2 TRBV19 TRBD1 TGTGCCACTACGCCGGGACAGGCTTCGTCCTATGGCTACACCTTC CATTPGQASSYGYTF
. TRBJ2-3 TRBV7-9 TRBD2 TGTGCCAGCAGCTCACCCGGGACTAGCGGTTCAGATACGCAGTATTTT CASSSPGTSGSDTQYF
. TRBJ1-2 TRBV2 . TGTGCCAGCAGTCGAGAGGGCCCCTATGGCTACACCTTC CASSREGPYGYTF
once TRBJ1-2 TRBV9 TRBD1 TGTGCCAGCAGCGTAGTACAAGGAGGGGGCGGGAGCTACACCTTC CASSVVQGGGGSYTF
. TRBJ1-3 TRBV6-5 . TGTGCCAGCACCTCGTCTGGAAACACCATATATTTT CASTSSGNTIYF
. TRBJ1-1 TRBV7-2 . TGTGCCAGCAGTTCCGGACAGCCGAACACTGAAGCTTTCTTT CASSSGQPNTEAFF
. TRBJ2-6 TRBV5-4 . TGTGCCAGCTGGACAGGGGCCAACGTCCTGACTTTC CASWTGANVLTF
. TRBJ2-3 TRBV7-2 . TGTGCCAGCAGCCTCTACAGGGAAGATACGCAGTATTTT CASSLYREDTQYF
. TRBJ2-3 TRBV2 . TGTGCCAGCAGTGAATTAGATACGCAGTATTTT CASSELDTQYF
. TRBJ1-1 TRBV9 TRBD1 TGTGCCAGCAGCGTCGGGACAGCTTCCCCTGAAGCTTTCTTT CASSVGTASPEAFF
. TRBJ2-1 TRBV10-1 TRBD2 TGCGCCAGCAGTGGGCGGACTAGCGGTGAGCAGTTCTTC CASSGRTSGEQFF
once TRBJ2-7 TRBV5-4 . TGTGCCAGCAGCTTGGAAGGGGCCCGATCCTACGAGCAGTACTTC CASSLEGARSYEQYF
. TRBJ1-2 TRBV18 . TGTGCCAGCTCACCACCGAACAGGGAGAGTGGCGGCTACACCTTC CASSPPNRESGGYTF
. TRBJ2-1 TRBV10-3 TRBD2 TGTGCCATCAGTGGGACCGTAGCGGGGAGCTCCTACAATGAGCAGTTCTTC CAISGTVAGSSYNEQFF
. TRBJ2-3 TRBV11-2 . TGTGCCAGCACCTTTCTAGCGAGCCACACAGATACGCAGTATTTT CASTFLASHTDTQYF
. TRBJ1-4 TRBV2 . TGTGCCAGCAGTGCGGGGGACCTAAGTGCAACTAATGAAAAACTGTTTTTT CASSAGDLSATNEKLFF
. TRBJ1-2 TRBV28 . TGTGCCAGCAGTAACTCCGTTGGCTACACCTTC CASSNSVGYTF
. TRBJ1-3 TRBV5-1 . TGCGCCAGCAGCTTGGTTGGCAGCTCTGGAAACACCATATATTTT CASSLVGSSGNTIYF
few TRBJ1-2 TRBV18 TRBD1 TGTGCCAGCTCACCAACGATCCAGGGGGATGGCTACACCTTC CASSPTIQGDGYTF
. TRBJ2-7 TRBV7-2 TRBD1 TGTGCCAGCAGCTTAGGATACCGGACAGGTGTCTCCTACGAGCAGTACTTC CASSLGYRTGVSYEQYF
. TRBJ2-7 TRBV7-9 . TGTGCCAGCAGCTTGGTTTTGAGCGAGAACGAGCAGTACTTC CASSLVLSENEQYF
. TRBJ2-7 TRBV4-3 . TGCGCCAGCAGCCAAGGGCTGGGGACTTCCTACGAGCAGTACTTC CASSQGLGTSYEQYF
few TRBJ1-1 TRBV5-5 . TGTGCCAGCATCCCGGTTGGGGCTATGAACACTGAAGCTTTCTTT CASIPVGAMNTEAFF
. TRBJ2-2 TRBV5-1 TRBD1 TGCGCCAGCAGCCCCCGGACAGGGGAGGCCGGGGAGCTGTTTTTT CASSPRTGEAGELFF
few TRBJ1-3 TRBV10-1 . TGCGCCAGCAGTGAGGACAGCTCTGGAAACACCATATATTTT CASSEDSSGNTIYF
. TRBJ1-1 TRBV5-4 . TGTGCCAGCAGCCCGGACCTTGGACTGAACACTGAAGCTTTCTTT CASSPDLGLNTEAFF